This TCR beta chain was sequenced during a study of CD8+CD57+ T cells in acquired aplastic anemia. Whoever was chosen for sequencing had shown CD8+CD57+ cell expansion by flow cytometry. Each patient carried a diagnosis of severe acquired aplastic anemia. This CDR3 has 13 residues. CDR1 SGHVS and CDR2 FQNEAQ come from the germline V gene. Trimming took 5 bases from V and 10 from J, leaving 17 bases between them. Comment on this clonotype: What it recognizes is unknown.

Genomic DNA acted as the template from which TCR beta VDJ combination and CDR3 sequence profiling were carried out. A single record per CDR3 protein comes from TCRdb applying MiXCR to the reads. In the table there are some 16,000 distinct CDR3 sequences, 37% of which are singletons. Notes on the study in general: Total CD4+ and CD8+ pools in patients were more diverse than the CD8+CD57+ cells of those patients. Common to patients and controls were 25 to 30 CD8+ CDR3 sequences.

The genes are TRBV7-8 and TRBJ1-2; D is unclear. Sequencing was carried out using CD8+CD57+ T cells sorted from PBMCs. Subset in this sample: bead-enriched CD8+CD57+ effector memory T cells from SAA patients. This clonotype was sampled from a human donor with aplastic anemia. CDR3: CASSPPTGELYTF. The DNA of the CDR3 is TGTGCCAGCAGCCCGCCGACCGGGGAGCTCTACACCTTC.